The T cell receptor (beta chain) under discussion was sequenced for a study of CXCR3-negative and CXCR3-positive naive CD8 T cells. Regarding this clonotype: Its specificity is not known.

At about 310,000 cells each, triplicate sorts were carried out for each CD8+ T cell subset. Naive CD8+ T cells displayed a CD45RO-CCR7+CD27+CD95- phenotype. Germline V gene data show CDR1 as MNHEY and CDR2 as SVGAGI. The CDR3 sequence is 15 residues long. The study, taken as a whole, reports: Higher TRB CDR3 hydrophobicity marked CXCR3-positive naive cells relative to CXCR3-negative naive cells. Naive cells, whether CXCR3-negative or CXCR3-positive, had similar TRBV-TRBJ usage, while memory cells differed. TRB CDR3 properties served as the basis for inferring TCR strength, and surface CD5 was comparable between naive subsets.

UMI labels and 5' RACE were used to prepare the TRB cDNA libraries. TCRdb reanalyzed the 5' RACE reads and collapses them to one entry per CDR3 protein, without DNA. This sample carries 50,000 to 65,000 distinct CDR3 sequences, with about 0.78% going to the ten biggest clones. This clonotype was sampled from a human donor in good health. Some clones in this sample may be carry-over from other donors' samples. This chain joins TRBV6-5 and TRBJ1-2; no DNA is available, so the TRBD1 call from TCRdb remains unchecked. Sample: naive CXCR3+ CD8+ T cells from blood. As to subset: CD45RO-CCR7+CD27+CD95- naive CD8+ T cells expressing CXCR3 (TNR3+). The CDR3 sequence is CASSQPMGGSYGYTF.